These T cell receptor beta chains were read from a single sample in a study of molecular identifiers for immune sequencing clone quantification. TCRdb passed the PCR reads through MiXCR, listing each CDR3 protein once. The profile shows some 89,000 distinct CDR3 sequences, approximately 24% of them singletons. The sequenced sample was naive CD8+ T cells from blood, with Jurkat cell RNA spiked in. The receptors derive from a human donor in good health. Some libraries in this study had Jurkat cell RNA spiked in. The CDR3 runs from the conserved cysteine through the conserved F or W. D genes are given only for firm matches. The listing skips clone size in some rows; elsewhere it reads once, few, many or a size class.

clone_size j_call cdr3_length d_call v_call cdr3_aa cdr3_nt
many TRBJ2-7 15 TRBD1 TRBV19 CASSWGTGLSYEQYF TGTGCCAGTAGCTGGGGGACAGGACTCTCCTACGAGCAGTACTTC
- TRBJ2-1 13 - TRBV7-9 CASSSTVFNEQFF TGTGCCAGCAGCTCGACAGTCTTCAATGAGCAGTTCTTC
many TRBJ1-1 14 - TRBV20-1 CSARGLDTNTEAFF TGCAGTGCTAGAGGCCTGGACACAAACACTGAAGCTTTCTTT
- TRBJ2-5 18 TRBD2 TRBV7-9 CASSPSGTSGGSEGTQYF TGTGCCAGCAGCCCCTCCGGGACTAGCGGGGGGTCGGAAGGGACCCAGTACTTC
- TRBJ1-1 16 - TRBV20-1 CSARDRRDTMNTEAFF TGCAGTGCTAGAGATCGACGCGACACTATGAACACTGAAGCTTTCTTT
few TRBJ2-1 11 - TRBV6-2/TRBV6-3 CASSYVDEQFF TGTGCCAGCAGTTACGTCGATGAGCAGTTCTTC
many TRBJ2-1 14 TRBD2 TRBV12-3/TRBV12-4 CASSPGTSGGVKFF TGTGCCAGCAGTCCCGGGACTAGCGGGGGGGTTAAGTTCTTC
many TRBJ2-2 17 - TRBV6-1 CASSDQNTFANTGELFF TGTGCCAGCAGTGACCAAAACACCTTCGCGAACACCGGGGAGCTGTTTTTT
many TRBJ2-2 14 - TRBV4-3 CASRSSGNTGELFF TGCGCCAGCAGGAGTAGCGGGAACACCGGGGAGCTGTTTTTT
- TRBJ2-7 12 TRBD2 TRBV9 CVSSGGLGEQYF TGTGTCAGCAGCGGGGGACTGGGAGAGCAGTACTTC
- TRBJ2-3 17 - TRBV30 CAWSVSGGPAITDTQYF TGTGCCTGGAGTGTTAGTGGAGGGCCGGCCATCACAGATACGCAGTATTTT
few TRBJ1-2 15 - TRBV16 CASSQFEGEVYGYTF TGTGCCAGCAGCCAATTTGAGGGAGAAGTCTATGGCTACACCTTC
few TRBJ2-3 17 - TRBV4-1 CASSQDLGTYRTDTQYF TGCGCCAGCAGCCAAGATCTTGGGACTTACCGCACAGATACGCAGTATTTT
many TRBJ2-7 13 - TRBV28 CASSQGRSYEQYF TGTGCCAGCAGTCAGGGACGGAGCTACGAGCAGTACTTC
few TRBJ2-5 16 TRBD2 TRBV5-1 CASSLASGVLQETQYF TGCGCCAGCAGCTTGGCTAGCGGGGTCCTACAAGAGACCCAGTACTTC
many TRBJ2-2 15 TRBD2 TRBV12-3/TRBV12-4 CASSFGGGYTGELFF TGTGCCAGCAGTTTTGGCGGGGGATACACCGGGGAGCTGTTTTTT
many TRBJ1-1 14 - TRBV7-9 CASSLIGAGTEAFF TGTGCCAGCAGCTTAATCGGGGCTGGTACTGAAGCTTTCTTT
few TRBJ2-3 16 TRBD1 TRBV6-2/TRBV6-3 CACWTGGYSGTDTQYF TGTGCCTGTTGGACAGGGGGGTATTCCGGCACAGATACGCAGTATTTT
many TRBJ2-3 15 - TRBV7-9 CASSLVVTSTDTQYF TGTGCCAGCAGCTTAGTTGTCACCAGCACAGATACGCAGTATTTT
many TRBJ2-1 12 - TRBV4-1 CASSQDYNEQFF TGCGCCAGCAGCCAGGACTACAATGAGCAGTTCTTC
- TRBJ2-5 14 - TRBV2 CASSADWGQETQYF TGTGCCAGCAGTGCGGATTGGGGCCAAGAGACCCAGTACTTC
few TRBJ1-5 16 - TRBV7-9 CASSLTAAGGVQPQHF TGTGCCAGCAGCTTAACGGCAGCGGGGGGGGTTCAGCCCCAGCATTTT
many TRBJ2-4 15 - TRBV14 CASSQEHRGKNIQYF TGTGCCAGCAGCCAAGAGCACAGAGGGAAAAACATTCAGTACTTC
- TRBJ1-1 14 - TRBV27 CASSQGQRYTEAFF TGTGCCAGCAGCCAAGGGCAGAGGTACACTGAAGCTTTCTTT
- TRBJ1-5 15 - TRBV19 CASSRDSISNQPQHF TGTGCCAGTAGTAGAGACAGCATTAGCAATCAGCCCCAGCATTTT
few TRBJ2-7 18 TRBD2 TRBV28 CASSATGGGAPRSYGQYF TGTGCCAGCAGTGCAACTGGGGGGGGAGCTCCCCGCTCCTACGGGCAGTACTTC
many TRBJ2-7 15 - TRBV19 CASSWGSGPTYEQYF TGTGCCAGTAGTTGGGGGAGCGGCCCTACCTACGAGCAGTACTTC
- TRBJ1-1 13 - TRBV30 CAWSVRKNTEAFF TGTGCCTGGAGTGTGCGGAAAAACACTGAAGCTTTCTTT
many TRBJ2-7 12 - TRBV20-1 CSARDASAEQYF TGCAGTGCTAGAGATGCTAGCGCCGAGCAGTACTTC
many TRBJ1-1 11 - TRBV29-1 CSVERNTEAFF TGCAGCGTAGAGCGGAACACTGAAGCTTTCTTT
- TRBJ2-1 15 TRBD2 TRBV5-1 CASRLAGGAVNVQFF TGCGCCAGCAGGCTAGCGGGGGGCGCAGTAAATGTGCAGTTCTTC
- TRBJ1-6 18 - TRBV5-3 CASGLKLVSSSYNSPLHF TGCGCCAGCGGCTTGAAGTTGGTCAGCAGCTCCTATAATTCACCCCTCCACTTT
- TRBJ1-4 14 TRBD1 TRBV25-1 CASSEGTGDEKLFF TGTGCCAGCAGTGAGGGGACAGGGGATGAAAAACTGTTTTTT
- TRBJ2-1 12 - TRBV12-3/TRBV12-4 CASSQGEDEQFF TGTGCCAGCAGTCAGGGCGAGGATGAGCAGTTCTTC
many TRBJ2-3 15 TRBD2 TRBV5-1 CASKSGTSGADTQYF TGCGCCAGCAAATCCGGGACTAGCGGCGCAGATACGCAGTATTTT